This T cell receptor (beta chain) was observed in a study of blood T cells in healthy people across ages. The CDR3 contains 14 residues. Per germline, CDR1 DFQATT and CDR2 SNEGSKA (reference sequence). V dropped 2 bases and J dropped 6; count of bases not matched to a gene: 9. Study-level results: TCR beta diversity, measured per million T cells, fell in a roughly linear way with age. Versus aged donors, long-lived donors had higher diversity and more naive CD4+ cells.

Peripheral blood samples of around 9.8 milliliters were drawn from each donor. This clonotype was picked up a small number of times. Its antigen is as yet unknown. Together with a sample-barcoded 5' primer, a J-beta primer mix was included in a second PCR lasting about 7 to 11 cycles. TCRdb redid the calling of the 5' RACE reads with MiXCR, one entry per CDR3 protein. Here the sample spans about a million distinct CDR3 sequences, around two fifths being singletons. This receptor was taken from a man younger than 35 in good health. This chain uses TRBV20-1 with TRBJ2-5; 7 positions agree with TRBD1. The sample was blood. CDR3 sequence (DNA): TGCAGTGCTAGATCGACAGGGTTCGGGAAGACCCAGTACTTC. Translating it yields CSARSTGFGKTQYF.